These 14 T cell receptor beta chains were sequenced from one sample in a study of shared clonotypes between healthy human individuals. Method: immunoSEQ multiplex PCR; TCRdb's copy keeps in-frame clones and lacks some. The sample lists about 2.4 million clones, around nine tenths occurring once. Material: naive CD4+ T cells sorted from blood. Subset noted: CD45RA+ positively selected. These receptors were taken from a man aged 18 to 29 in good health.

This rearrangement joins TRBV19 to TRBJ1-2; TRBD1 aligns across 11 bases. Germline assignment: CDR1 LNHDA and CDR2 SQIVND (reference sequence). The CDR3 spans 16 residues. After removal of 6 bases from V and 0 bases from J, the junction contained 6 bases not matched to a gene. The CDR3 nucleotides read TGTGCCAGTAGCCACCGGGACAGGGGGTCTAACTATGGCTACACCTTC. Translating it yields CASSHRDRGSNYGYTF.

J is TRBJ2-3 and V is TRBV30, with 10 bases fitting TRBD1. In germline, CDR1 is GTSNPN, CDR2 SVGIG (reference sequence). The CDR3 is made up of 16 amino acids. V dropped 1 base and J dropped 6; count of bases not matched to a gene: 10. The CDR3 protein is CAWSGKGTGVGDTQYF. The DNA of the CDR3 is TGTGCCTGGAGTGGAAAAGGGACAGGGGTAGGGGATACGCAGTATTTT.

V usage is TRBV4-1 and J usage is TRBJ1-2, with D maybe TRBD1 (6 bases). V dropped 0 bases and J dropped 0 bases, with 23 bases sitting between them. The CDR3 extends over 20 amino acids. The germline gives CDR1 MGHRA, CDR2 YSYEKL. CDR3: CASSQEEYVRGVDSNYGYTF. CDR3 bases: TGCGCCAGCAGCCAAGAGGAATACGTCAGGGGTGTTGACTCTAACTATGGCTACACCTTC.

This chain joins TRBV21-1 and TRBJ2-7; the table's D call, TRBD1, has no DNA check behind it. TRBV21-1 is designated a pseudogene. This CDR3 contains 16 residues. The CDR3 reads CASSIPGQGVRYEQYF. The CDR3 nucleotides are TGTGCCAGCAGCATACCTGGACAGGGGGTAAGATACGAGCAGTACTTC.

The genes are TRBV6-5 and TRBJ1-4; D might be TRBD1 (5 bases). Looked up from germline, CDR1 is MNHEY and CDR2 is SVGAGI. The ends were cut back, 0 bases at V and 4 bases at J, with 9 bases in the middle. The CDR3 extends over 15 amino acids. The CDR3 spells CASSYSGAVNEKLFF. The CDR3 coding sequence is TGTGCCAGCAGTTACTCAGGGGCTGTTAATGAAAAACTGTTTTTT.

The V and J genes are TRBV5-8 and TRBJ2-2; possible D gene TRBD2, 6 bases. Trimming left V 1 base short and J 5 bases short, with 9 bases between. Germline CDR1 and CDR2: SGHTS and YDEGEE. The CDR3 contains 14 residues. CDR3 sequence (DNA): TGTGCCAGCAGCTTGTTCCGGGGGACCGGGGAGCTGTTTTTT. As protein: CASSLFRGTGELFF.

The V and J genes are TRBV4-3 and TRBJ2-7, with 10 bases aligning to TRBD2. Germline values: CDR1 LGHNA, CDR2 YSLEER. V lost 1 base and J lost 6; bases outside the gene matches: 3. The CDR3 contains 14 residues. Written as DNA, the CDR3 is TGCGCCAGCAGCCAAGGGCTAGCGGGAGCCGAGCAGTACTTC. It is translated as CASSQGLAGAEQYF.

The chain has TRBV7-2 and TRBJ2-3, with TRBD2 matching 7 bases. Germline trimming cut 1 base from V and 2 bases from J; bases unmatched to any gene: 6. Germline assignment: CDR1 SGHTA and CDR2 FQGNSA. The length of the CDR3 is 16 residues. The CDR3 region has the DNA TGTGCCAGCAGCTTAGTTAGACTAGCTAACACAGATACGCAGTATTTT. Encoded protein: CASSLVRLANTDTQYF.

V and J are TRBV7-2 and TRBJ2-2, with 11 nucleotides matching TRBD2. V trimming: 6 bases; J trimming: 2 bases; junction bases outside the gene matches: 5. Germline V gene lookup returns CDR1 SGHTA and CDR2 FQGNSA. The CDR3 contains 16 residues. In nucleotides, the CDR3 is TGTGCCAGCAGAACCGGGACTAGCGGAAACACCGGGGAGCTGTTTTTT. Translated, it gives CASRTGTSGNTGELFF.

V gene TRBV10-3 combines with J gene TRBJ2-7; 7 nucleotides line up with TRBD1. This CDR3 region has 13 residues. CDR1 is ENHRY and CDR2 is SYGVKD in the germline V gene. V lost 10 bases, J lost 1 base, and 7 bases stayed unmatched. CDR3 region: CASGQDLSYEQYF. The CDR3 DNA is TGTGCCAGCGGACAGGACCTGTCCTACGAGCAGTACTTC.

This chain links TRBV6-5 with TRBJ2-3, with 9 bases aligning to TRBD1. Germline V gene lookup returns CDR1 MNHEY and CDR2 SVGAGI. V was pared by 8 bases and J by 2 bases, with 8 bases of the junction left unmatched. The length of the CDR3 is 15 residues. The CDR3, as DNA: TGTGCCAGCGGGCCGGGACAGGGATTCACAGATACGCAGTATTTT. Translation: CASGPGQGFTDTQYF.

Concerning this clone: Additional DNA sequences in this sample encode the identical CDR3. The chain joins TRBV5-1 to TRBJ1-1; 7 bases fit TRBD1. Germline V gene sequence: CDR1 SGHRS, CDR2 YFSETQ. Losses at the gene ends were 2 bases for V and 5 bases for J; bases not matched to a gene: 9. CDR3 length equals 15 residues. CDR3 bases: TGCGCCAGCAGCTTAGGCGGGACAGCGGATACTGAAGCTTTCTTT. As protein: CASSLGGTADTEAFF.

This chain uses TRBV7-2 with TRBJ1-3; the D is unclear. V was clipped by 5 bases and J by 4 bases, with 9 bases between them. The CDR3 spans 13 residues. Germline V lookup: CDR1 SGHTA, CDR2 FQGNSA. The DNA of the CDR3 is TGTGCCAGCAGCCCCCAGATGGGAAACACCATATATTTT. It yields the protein CASSPQMGNTIYF. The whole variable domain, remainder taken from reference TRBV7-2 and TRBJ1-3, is GAGVSQSPSNKVTEKGKDVELRCDPISGHTALYWYRQSLGQGLEFLIYFQGNSAPDKSGLPSDRFSAERTGGSVSTLTIQRTQQEDSAVYLCASSPQMGNTIYFGEGSWLTVV.

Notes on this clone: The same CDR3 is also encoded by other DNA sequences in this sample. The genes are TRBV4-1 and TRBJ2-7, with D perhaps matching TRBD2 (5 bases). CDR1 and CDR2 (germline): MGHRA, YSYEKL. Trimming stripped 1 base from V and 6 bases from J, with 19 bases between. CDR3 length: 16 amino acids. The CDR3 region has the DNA TGCGCCAGCAGCCAAGCCGAGGGTCTACGTTTGGGCGAGCAGTACTTC. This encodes CASSQAEGLRLGEQYF.